This T cell receptor (beta chain) was sequenced for a study of shared clonotypes between healthy human individuals. Study outcomes and limitations: Relative to clonotypes present in all four donors, those not shared had lower generation probabilities. Incomplete sequencing of sorted subsets was indicated by rarefaction despite large depth.

Trimming removed 0 bases from V and 3 bases from J, with 14 bases in between. Germline loops: CDR1 LNHNV, CDR2 YYDKDF (reference sequence). The CDR3 is 16 residues long. Notes on this clone: What it recognizes is unknown.

Naive CD8 cells, CD45RO-negative and positively selected for CCR7, excluded terminally differentiated effector memory CD45RA+ cells. The data were produced by immunoSEQ multiplex PCR, yet TCRdb's version contains in-frame clones alone and is incomplete. The sample holds 2 million to 2.5 million clones; approximately 95% are singletons and the top ten take roughly 1%. The sample taken for sequencing was naive CD8+ T cells sorted from blood. This TCR derives from a young man in good health. This chain uses TRBV15 with TRBJ1-2; tentatively, D is TRBD1 (6 bases). The CDR3 protein is CATSRDLTGAYYGYTF. The CDR3 region has the DNA TGTGCCACCAGCAGAGACTTGACAGGTGCCTACTATGGCTACACCTTC.